This T cell receptor beta chain was obtained from a study of blood T cell repertoires in COVID-19. Per the original methods: Reference gene primers were amplified, and this amplification served to estimate nucleated cell counts. Profiling relied on immunoSEQ multiplex PCR, and the TCRdb table lists in-frame clones only, not all of them. V and J calls and clone size are those listed in that table; D and trimming were worked out from the DNA. The repertoire holds under 150,000 clones, with roughly 81% as singletons. Germline CDR1 is SGHVS and CDR2 is FNYEAQ. The CDR3 is 11 amino acids. V was clipped by 5 bases and J by 5 bases, with 7 bases between them.

Sequencing used peripheral blood. This clonotype was sampled from a middle-aged man with acute or convalescent COVID-19. The J gene is TRBJ2-7, the V gene TRBV7-6; D unresolved. The CDR3 loop reads CASSHNHEQYF. CDR3 coding DNA: TGTGCCAGCAGCCACAACCACGAGCAGTACTTC. Drawing the rest from reference TRBV7-6 and TRBJ2-7, the complete variable domain is GAGVSQSPRYKVTKRGQDVALRCDPISGHVSLYWYRQALGQGPEFLTYFNYEAQQDKSGLPNDRFSAERPEGSISTLTIQRTEQRDSAMYRCASSHNHEQYFGPGTRLTVT.